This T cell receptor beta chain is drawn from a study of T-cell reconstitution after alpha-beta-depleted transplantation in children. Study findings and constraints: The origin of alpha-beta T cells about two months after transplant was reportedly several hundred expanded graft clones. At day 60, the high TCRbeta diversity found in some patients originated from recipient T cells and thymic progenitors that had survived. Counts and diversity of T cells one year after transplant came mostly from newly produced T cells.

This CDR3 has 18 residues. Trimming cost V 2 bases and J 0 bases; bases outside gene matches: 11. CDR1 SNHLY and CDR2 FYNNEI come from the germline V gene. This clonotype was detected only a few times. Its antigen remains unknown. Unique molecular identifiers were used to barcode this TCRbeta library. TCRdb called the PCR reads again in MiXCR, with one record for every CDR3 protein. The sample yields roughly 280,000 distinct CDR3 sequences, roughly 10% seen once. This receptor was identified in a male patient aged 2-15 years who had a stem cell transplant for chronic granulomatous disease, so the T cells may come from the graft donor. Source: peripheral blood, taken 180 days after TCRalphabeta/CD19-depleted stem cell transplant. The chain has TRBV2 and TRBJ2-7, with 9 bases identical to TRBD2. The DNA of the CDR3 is TGTGCCAGCAGTGAAAATAATCTAGCGGGGCTTAGCTCCTACGAGCAGTACTTC. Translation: CASSENNLAGLSSYEQYF.